A single TCR beta chain is shown here with its context. Its antigen remains unidentified. Just one base apart from a much larger clone, this may be a read error. Germline V gene sequence: CDR1 MDHEN, CDR2 SYDVKM. This CDR3 comprises 14 residues. V was clipped by 3 bases and J by 2 bases, with 10 bases between them. When ophthalmopathy did not progress within 18 months, Graves' hyperthyroidism was considered stable. These data belong to a study of T cells in Graves' hyperthyroidism and ophthalmopathy. On the study more broadly: Pretreatment peripheral blood was obtained at initial diagnosis. Broader study findings: In blood, most of the thyroid clonotypes expanded above 0.001 were also present. The model forecast ophthalmopathy, anticipating it by a median approximately 6.2 months before onset.

Amplification yielded TCR beta CDR3 regions, with RNA transcripts as the source. The primer set for the first-round RT-PCR of the TCR CDR3 was HTBI. Each CDR3 protein is one row after TCRdb ran MiXCR on the multiplex PCR reads. The sample holds hundreds of thousands of distinct CDR3 sequences, 14% seen once. Sample: blood. The chain joins TRBV28 to TRBJ2-5; D is unresolved. The sequence was collected from a woman aged 18-35 years with Graves' hyperthyroidism. CDR3 bases: TGTGCCAGCAGTTTCCCGGCTTATCAAGAGACCCAGTACTTC. This sequence encodes CASSFPAYQETQYF. The variable domain in full, completed from reference TRBV28 and TRBJ2-5, reads DVKVTQSSRYLVKRTGEKVFLECVQDMDHENMFWYRQDPGLGLRLIYFSYDVKMKEKGDIPEGYSVSREKKERFSLILESASTNQTSMYLCASSFPAYQETQYFGPGTRLLVL.